These 8 T cell receptor beta chains were sequenced from one sample in a study of blood T cell repertoires in COVID-19. Method: immunoSEQ multiplex PCR; TCRdb's copy keeps in-frame clones and lacks some. Among approximately 150,000 clones listed, around nine tenths were seen once. Material: peripheral blood. These receptors were obtained from a human donor in a cohort sampled during active COVID-19.

This chain joins TRBV30 and TRBJ2-7; 10 bases fit TRBD1. The germline V gene has CDR1 GTSNPN and CDR2 SVGIG (reference sequence). The CDR3 spans 13 residues. V was pared by 0 bases and J by 9 bases, with 5 bases of the junction left unmatched. CDR3 protein: CAWSVADRGWQYF. The CDR3 DNA reads as TGTGCCTGGAGTGTTGCGGACAGGGGGTGGCAGTACTTC.

The V gene is TRBV15, the J gene TRBJ1-3, with D unclear. CDR3 size: 17 residues. With 0 bases removed from V and 0 bases from J, the gap between germline ends came to 12 bases. The germline CDR1 and CDR2 sequences are LNHNV and YYDKDF (reference sequence). The CDR3 is CATSREFNTLSGNTIYF. The CDR3 bases are TGTGCCACCAGCAGAGAGTTTAATACTCTCTCTGGAAACACCATATATTTT.

The chain is built from TRBV2 and TRBJ1-4; D is unresolved. The V and J ends lost 4 bases and 8 bases respectively, with 5 bases between them. Germline lookup yields CDR1 SNHLY and CDR2 FYNNEI. The CDR3 consists of 11 residues. The CDR3 reads CASSGGEKLFF. In nucleotides, the CDR3 is TGTGCCAGCAGTGGAGGGGAAAAACTGTTTTTT.

V and J are TRBV30 and TRBJ2-7; TRBD1 agrees at 7 bases. Trimming cost V 3 bases and J 5 bases; bases outside gene matches: 7. The CDR3 extends over 13 amino acids. Germline-derived CDR1 and CDR2 are GTSNPN and SVGIG (reference sequence). Here the CDR3 DNA reads TGTGCCTGGAGCCGACAGGGACAAAACGAGCAGTACTTC. Protein sequence: CAWSRQGQNEQYF.

The V gene is TRBV25-1, the J gene TRBJ2-7, with 9 bases identical to TRBD2. J gave up 5 bases and V 9 bases, and 11 bases lay outside the gene matches. The CDR3 runs 14 residues. Germline CDR1 reads MGHDK; CDR2 reads SYGVNS. CDR3 sequence (DNA): TGTGCCAGTAGTAGCGGGGGCGATCCACACGAGCAGTACTTC. Translation gives CASSSGGDPHEQYF.

V and J are TRBV4-1 and TRBJ1-1, with D uncertain. Germline-derived CDR1 and CDR2 are MGHRA and YSYEKL. The CDR3 spans 16 residues. Between the trimmed V and J ends, which lost 1 base and 0 bases, there was a span of 12 bases. The chain's CDR3 is CASSQVSAGLNTEAFF. CDR3 DNA sequence: TGCGCCAGCAGCCAAGTATCAGCGGGTTTGAACACTGAAGCTTTCTTT.

This chain uses TRBV10-3 with TRBJ1-2; D gene unclear. The CDR3 runs to 12 residues. V was pared by 5 bases and J by 4 bases, with 8 bases between. Germline loops: CDR1 ENHRY, CDR2 SYGVKD. CDR3 amino acids: CAISPSSYGYTF. The CDR3 coding sequence is TGTGCCATCAGTCCCTCCAGCTATGGCTACACCTTC.

The chain couples TRBV20-1 to TRBJ1-4, with D maybe TRBD1 (5 bases). The CDR3 is 14 amino acids. The V end was cut by 3 bases, the J end by 4 bases, with 12 bases between. CDR1 is DFQATT, CDR2 SNEGSKA, per germline (reference sequence). The CDR3 sequence: CSASRGANNEKLFF. For the CDR3, the DNA is TGCAGTGCTAGTCGTGGGGCGAATAATGAAAAACTGTTTTTT.